The 5 T cell receptor beta chains presented below share a single source sample, sequenced in a study of long-term antiretroviral therapy in people with HIV. They ran version v3.0 of the immunoSEQ assay at survey level. Profiled with immunoSEQ multiplex PCR; TCRdb holds only in-frame clones, not every one. The data contain 15,000 to 20,000 clones, around 87% of them singletons. Source: unsorted PBMCs, taken 4.2 years after starting antiretroviral therapy. These receptors originate from a man aged 50 or older with HIV.

The gene calls are TRBV7-3 and TRBJ1-1; D is perhaps TRBD1 (5 bases). The germline V and J ends were trimmed by 4 bases and 0 bases, with 12 bases remaining between them. The germline V gene encodes CDR1 SGHTA and CDR2 FQGTGA. The CDR3 has 15 residues. CDR3 in amino acids: CASSSTGLVNTEAFF. CDR3 DNA: TGTGCCAGCAGCTCCACGGGACTAGTGAACACTGAAGCTTTCTTT. Complete variable domain (other parts from reference TRBV7-3 and TRBJ1-1): GAGVSQTPSNKVTEKGKYVELRCDPISGHTALYWYRQSLGQGPEFLIYFQGTGAADDSGLPNDRFFAVRPEGSVSTLKIQRTERGDSAVYLCASSSTGLVNTEAFFGQGTRLTVV.

The J gene is TRBJ1-2, the V gene TRBV6-1; 12 positions agree with TRBD1. V lost 5 bases to trimming and J lost 3 bases; unmatched junction nucleotides: 4. Germline CDR1 is MNHNS and CDR2 is SASEGT. The CDR3 sequence is 15 residues long. CDR3 in amino acids: CASSKGQGADYGYTF. In DNA, the CDR3 is TGTGCCAGCAGTAAGGGACAGGGGGCAGACTATGGCTACACCTTC.

The rearrangement links TRBV27 to TRBJ2-7; 7 bases are shared with TRBD1. Germline lookup yields CDR1 MNHEY and CDR2 SMNVEV (reference sequence). V gave up 5 bases and J gave up 4 bases; unmatched junction bases: 8. The CDR3 has 14 residues. The CDR3 here is CASSLTGVQYEQYF. The CDR3 nucleotides read TGTGCCAGCAGTCTCACAGGGGTTCAGTACGAGCAGTACTTC.

V gene TRBV5-6 combines with J gene TRBJ2-7; D unresolved. From germline, CDR1 is SGHDT and CDR2 YYEEEE. The length of the CDR3 is 14 residues. The V and J ends lost 4 bases and 1 base respectively, with 12 bases between them. This chain's CDR3 is CASSPEGKSYEQYF. The CDR3 region has the DNA TGTGCCAGCAGCCCCGAAGGGAAGTCCTACGAGCAGTACTTC.

This clone has only a few counts. The chain recombines TRBV6-5 with TRBJ1-2, with D perhaps matching TRBD1 (5 bases). V gave up 0 bases and J gave up 3 bases, with 5 bases separating them. This CDR3 contains 13 residues. Germline values: CDR1 MNHEY, CDR2 SVGAGI. CDR3 region: CASSYSTDYGYTF. The CDR3 DNA sequence: TGTGCCAGCAGTTACTCGACAGACTATGGCTACACCTTC.